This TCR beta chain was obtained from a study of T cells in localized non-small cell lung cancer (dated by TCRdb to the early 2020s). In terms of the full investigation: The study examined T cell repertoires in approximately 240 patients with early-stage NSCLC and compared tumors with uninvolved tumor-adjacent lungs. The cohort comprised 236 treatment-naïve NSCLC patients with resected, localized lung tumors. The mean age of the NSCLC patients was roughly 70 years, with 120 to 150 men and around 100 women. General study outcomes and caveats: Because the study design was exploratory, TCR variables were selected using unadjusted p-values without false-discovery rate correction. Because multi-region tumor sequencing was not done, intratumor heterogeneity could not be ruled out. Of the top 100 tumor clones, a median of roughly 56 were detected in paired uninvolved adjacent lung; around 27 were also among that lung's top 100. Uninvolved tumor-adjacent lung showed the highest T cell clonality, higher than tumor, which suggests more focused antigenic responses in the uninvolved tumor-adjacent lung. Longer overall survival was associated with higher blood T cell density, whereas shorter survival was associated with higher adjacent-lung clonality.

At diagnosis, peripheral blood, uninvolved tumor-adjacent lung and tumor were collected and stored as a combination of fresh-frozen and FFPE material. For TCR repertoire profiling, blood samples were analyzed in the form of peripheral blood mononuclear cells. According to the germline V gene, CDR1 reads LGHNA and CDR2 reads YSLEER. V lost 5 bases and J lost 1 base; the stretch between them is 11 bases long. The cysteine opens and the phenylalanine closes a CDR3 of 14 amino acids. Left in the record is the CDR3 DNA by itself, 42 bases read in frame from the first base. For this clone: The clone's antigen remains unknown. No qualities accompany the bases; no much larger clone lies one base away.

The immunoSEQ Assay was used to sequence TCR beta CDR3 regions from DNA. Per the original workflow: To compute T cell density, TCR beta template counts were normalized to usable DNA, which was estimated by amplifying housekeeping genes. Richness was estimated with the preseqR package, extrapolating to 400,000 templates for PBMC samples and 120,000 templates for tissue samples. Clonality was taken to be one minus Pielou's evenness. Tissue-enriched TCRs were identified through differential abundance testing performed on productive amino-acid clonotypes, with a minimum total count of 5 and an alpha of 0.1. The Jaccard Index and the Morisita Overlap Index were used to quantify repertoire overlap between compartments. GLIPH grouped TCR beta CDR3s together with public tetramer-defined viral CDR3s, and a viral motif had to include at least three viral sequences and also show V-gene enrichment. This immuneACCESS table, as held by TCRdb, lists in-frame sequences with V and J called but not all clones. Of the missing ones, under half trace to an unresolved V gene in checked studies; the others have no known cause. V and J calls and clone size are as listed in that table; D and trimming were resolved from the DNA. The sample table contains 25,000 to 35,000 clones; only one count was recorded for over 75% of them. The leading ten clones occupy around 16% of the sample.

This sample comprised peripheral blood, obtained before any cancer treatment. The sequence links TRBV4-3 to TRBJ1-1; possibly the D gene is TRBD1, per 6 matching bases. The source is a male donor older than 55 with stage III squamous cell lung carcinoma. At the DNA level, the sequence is TGCGCCAGCAGCTTGCTCAGGGGGAACACTGAAGCTTTCTTT. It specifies CASSLLRGNTEAFF.